The next 9 T cell receptor beta chains were all read from a single sample in a study of cytomegalovirus exposure and HLA in healthy donors. Use of 60 Vbeta and 13 Jbeta primers characterized the PCR. This table comes from immunoSEQ multiplex PCR, and its TCRdb copy is limited to in-frame clones, with some not included. This sample yields approximately 88,000 clones, of which over 75% are seen a single time; roughly 5% belongs to the top ten. Sequenced material: PBMCs. These receptor sequences come from a man younger than 40 in good health and CMV-seropositive.

This clone showed up just once. In DNA, the CDR3 is TGTGCCACTCGGGACACCAGTGCAATTAACTATGGCTACACCTTC. Its translation: CATRDTSAINYGYTF. The rearrangement joins TRBV5-4 to TRBJ1-2, with a weak D call TRBD1 (6 bases). CDR1 and CDR2 (germline): SGHNT, YYREEE (reference sequence). The CDR3 spans 15 residues. V was cut by 9 bases and J by 1 base, with 19 bases left in between.

The chain uses TRBV7-8 and TRBJ2-2, with D tentatively TRBD2 (6 bases). This CDR3 comprises 14 residues. The V end was cut by 0 bases, the J end by 4 bases, with 6 bases between. The germline CDR1 and CDR2 sequences are SGHVS and FQNEAQ. CDR3 sequence reads: CASSLARGTGELFF. Written as DNA, the CDR3 is TGTGCCAGCAGCTTAGCGCGGGGCACCGGGGAGCTGTTTTTT.

As for this clone: The junction differs from germline at one of its ends, possibly a read error. The rearrangement uses TRBV7-7 and TRBJ2-1, with 11 bases identical to TRBD2. From germline, CDR1 is SSHAT and CDR2 FNYEAQ (reference sequence). The CDR3 covers 15 residues. As DNA, the CDR3 is TGTGCTAGCAGCCAAGGACTAGCGGGTTACAATGAGCAGTTCTTC. Protein sequence: CASSQGLAGYNEQFF.

This chain uses TRBV5-4 with TRBJ2-7; tentative D call: TRBD1 (5 bases). Per germline, CDR1 SGHNT and CDR2 YYREEE (reference sequence). The CDR3 is 20 residues long. V lost 3 bases to trimming and J lost 7 bases, with 35 bases between them. CDR3 DNA sequence: TGTGCCAGCAGCTCCTCAAAAGGGGCTACGAACAGGCCTCTATCGTGGGAGCAGTACTTC. It translates to CASSSSKGATNRPLSWEQYF.

V is TRBV6-5 and J is TRBJ1-3; perhaps TRBD1 as D (5 bases). Germline CDR1 and CDR2: MNHEY and SVGAGI. V gave up 4 bases and J gave up 2 bases, with 6 bases separating them. The CDR3 covers 13 residues. The CDR3 reads CASSWGAGNTIYF. The CDR3 coding sequence is TGTGCCAGCAGTTGGGGGGCTGGAAACACCATATATTTT.

The V call is TRBV7-8, the J call TRBJ1-1; D not certain. This CDR3 has 14 amino acids. V lost 1 base to trimming and J lost 3 bases, with 9 bases between them. Germline V gene data show CDR1 as SGHVS and CDR2 as FQNEAQ. CDR3 in amino acids: CASSLGSSDTEAFF. The CDR3 nucleotides read TGTGCCAGCAGCTTAGGGTCTTCGGACACTGAAGCTTTCTTT.

This chain joins TRBV7-2 and TRBJ1-5; D call uncertain. From germline, CDR1 is SGHTA and CDR2 FQGNSA. V lost 2 bases and J lost 9, with 14 bases in between. This CDR3 is 14 amino acids long. DNA for the CDR3: TGTGCCAGCAGCTTATCTGGCCCCGATGGGCCCCAGCATTTT. Residues: CASSLSGPDGPQHF.

V is TRBV10-2 and J is TRBJ1-5; tentative D call: TRBD1 (5 bases). CDR3 size: 13 residues. V was shortened by 8 bases and J by 6 bases, with 14 bases between the two germline ends. Looked up from germline, CDR1 is WSHSY and CDR2 is SAAADI. The CDR3 loop reads CASHPGQGQPQHF. For the CDR3, the DNA is TGCGCCAGCCACCCAGGGCAAGGTCAGCCCCAGCATTTT.

This chain links TRBV30 with TRBJ1-1; a weak D match, TRBD1 (6 bases). The V end was cut by 5 bases, the J end by 3 bases, with 16 bases between. Germline V gene data show CDR1 as GTSNPN and CDR2 as SVGIG (reference sequence). There are 14 residues in the CDR3. CDR3 sequence (DNA): TGTGCCTGGGGACAGTCGATGGTCGACACTGAAGCTTTCTTT. As protein: CAWGQSMVDTEAFF. Filled out from reference TRBV30 and TRBJ1-1, the complete variable domain reads SQTIHQWPATLVQPVGSPLSLECTVEGTSNPNLYWYRQAAGRGLQLLFYSVGIGQISSEVPQNLSASRPQDRQFILSSKKLLLSDSGFYLCAWGQSMVDTEAFFGQGTRLTVV.